This TCR beta chain was found in a study of CD39 and CD103 CD8 tumor-infiltrating T cells (dated by TCRdb to 2016 to 2019). Context from the whole study: Repertoire comparisons were shown for an HPV-positive HNSCC, an HPV-negative HNSCC, an ovarian cancer and a melanoma patient. Repertoires of CD8 TIL subsets defined by CD103 and CD39 were compared with peripheral memory CD8 T cells by TCRbeta CDR3 deep sequencing. The research as a whole found: DP TIL clonotypes were rarely found in blood or uninvolved lymph node, whereas DN TIL clonotypes largely overlapped peripheral memory CD8 repertoires. DP CD8 TILs appeared more oligoclonal than DN and SP CD8 TILs and blood memory CD8 T cells, with top 30 clonotypes covering roughly 50-90%.

The CDR3 starts with the cysteine, ends with the phenylalanine, and has 11 residues. The retained sequence is limited to the CDR3, 33 bases, with the frame set at the first base. Deletion took 8 bases off V and 3 bases off J, with a span of 10 bases between the germline ends. Reading the germline V gene (reference sequence) gives CDR1 GTSNPN and CDR2 SVGIG. Notes on this clone: Its antigen has not been determined. Base qualities are not provided; no much larger clone lies one nucleotide away.

From roughly 10,000 to 100,000 sorted cells per subset, genomic DNA was extracted using the DNeasy Blood and Tissue Kit. The immunoSEQ service sequenced and mapped the TCRbeta V-J or V-D-J regions, with each sample reaching coverage above 8.5x. For the original study's pipeline: Only productive rearrangements exported from the immunoSEQ Analyzer platform were analyzed, with clonality assessed on the 500 most abundant clones. To quantify how much repertoires overlapped between populations, both the Morisita-Horn similarity index and the Jaccard index were used. Morisita-Horn similarity between CD8 T-cell subset TCR repertoires was measured in roughly six cancer patients. TCRdb carries this immuneACCESS record with in-frame sequences only. Its versions omit some clonotypes, under half of them owing to an unresolved V gene in the studies checked, with the rest unexplained. Clone size and V and J calls were adopted from that table, with D and trimming inferred from the DNA. The sample table lists 2,400 or so clones, approximately 78% of them with a count of one. The top ten hold approximately 12% of the sample.

At the time of sample collection the patients were not on therapy, although prior treatments varied from chemotherapy, radiotherapy, surgery and immunotherapy to no treatment. After thawing, cells went through T lymphocyte enrichment using a negative-selection kit, with EpCAM beads added for tumor-infiltrating lymphocytes. CD8 TIL subsets were FACS-sorted as CD3+CD4-CD8+CD45RA- cells split by CD39 and CD103 expression into DN, SP and DP. Tumor specimens were cut into small pieces, digested for 1 h with hyaluronidase, collagenase and DNase, then filtered, enriched over Ficoll and cryopreserved. Populations were sorted on a FACSAria II to approximately 99% purity, and cell pellets were frozen without culture for TCR sequencing.

The sequenced material came from CD39- CD103- CD8+ T cells sorted from the tumor. The sample's cell subset or site label, decoded: CD103-CD39- double-negative CD45RA- CD8 T cells. The sequence was obtained from a human donor with head and neck squamous cell carcinoma. Recombination connected TRBV30 to TRBJ1-1; the D gene lacks a confident call. The bases are TGTGCCGGGCACCTATACACTGAAGCTTTCTTT. Its protein is CAGHLYTEAFF. The CDR3 plus the reference TRBV30 and TRBJ1-1 genes for the other parts give the full variable domain: SQTIHQWPATLVQPVGSPLSLECTVEGTSNPNLYWYRQAAGRGLQLLFYSVGIGQISSEVPQNLSASRPQDRQFILSSKKLLLSDSGFYLCAGHLYTEAFFGQGTRLTVV.